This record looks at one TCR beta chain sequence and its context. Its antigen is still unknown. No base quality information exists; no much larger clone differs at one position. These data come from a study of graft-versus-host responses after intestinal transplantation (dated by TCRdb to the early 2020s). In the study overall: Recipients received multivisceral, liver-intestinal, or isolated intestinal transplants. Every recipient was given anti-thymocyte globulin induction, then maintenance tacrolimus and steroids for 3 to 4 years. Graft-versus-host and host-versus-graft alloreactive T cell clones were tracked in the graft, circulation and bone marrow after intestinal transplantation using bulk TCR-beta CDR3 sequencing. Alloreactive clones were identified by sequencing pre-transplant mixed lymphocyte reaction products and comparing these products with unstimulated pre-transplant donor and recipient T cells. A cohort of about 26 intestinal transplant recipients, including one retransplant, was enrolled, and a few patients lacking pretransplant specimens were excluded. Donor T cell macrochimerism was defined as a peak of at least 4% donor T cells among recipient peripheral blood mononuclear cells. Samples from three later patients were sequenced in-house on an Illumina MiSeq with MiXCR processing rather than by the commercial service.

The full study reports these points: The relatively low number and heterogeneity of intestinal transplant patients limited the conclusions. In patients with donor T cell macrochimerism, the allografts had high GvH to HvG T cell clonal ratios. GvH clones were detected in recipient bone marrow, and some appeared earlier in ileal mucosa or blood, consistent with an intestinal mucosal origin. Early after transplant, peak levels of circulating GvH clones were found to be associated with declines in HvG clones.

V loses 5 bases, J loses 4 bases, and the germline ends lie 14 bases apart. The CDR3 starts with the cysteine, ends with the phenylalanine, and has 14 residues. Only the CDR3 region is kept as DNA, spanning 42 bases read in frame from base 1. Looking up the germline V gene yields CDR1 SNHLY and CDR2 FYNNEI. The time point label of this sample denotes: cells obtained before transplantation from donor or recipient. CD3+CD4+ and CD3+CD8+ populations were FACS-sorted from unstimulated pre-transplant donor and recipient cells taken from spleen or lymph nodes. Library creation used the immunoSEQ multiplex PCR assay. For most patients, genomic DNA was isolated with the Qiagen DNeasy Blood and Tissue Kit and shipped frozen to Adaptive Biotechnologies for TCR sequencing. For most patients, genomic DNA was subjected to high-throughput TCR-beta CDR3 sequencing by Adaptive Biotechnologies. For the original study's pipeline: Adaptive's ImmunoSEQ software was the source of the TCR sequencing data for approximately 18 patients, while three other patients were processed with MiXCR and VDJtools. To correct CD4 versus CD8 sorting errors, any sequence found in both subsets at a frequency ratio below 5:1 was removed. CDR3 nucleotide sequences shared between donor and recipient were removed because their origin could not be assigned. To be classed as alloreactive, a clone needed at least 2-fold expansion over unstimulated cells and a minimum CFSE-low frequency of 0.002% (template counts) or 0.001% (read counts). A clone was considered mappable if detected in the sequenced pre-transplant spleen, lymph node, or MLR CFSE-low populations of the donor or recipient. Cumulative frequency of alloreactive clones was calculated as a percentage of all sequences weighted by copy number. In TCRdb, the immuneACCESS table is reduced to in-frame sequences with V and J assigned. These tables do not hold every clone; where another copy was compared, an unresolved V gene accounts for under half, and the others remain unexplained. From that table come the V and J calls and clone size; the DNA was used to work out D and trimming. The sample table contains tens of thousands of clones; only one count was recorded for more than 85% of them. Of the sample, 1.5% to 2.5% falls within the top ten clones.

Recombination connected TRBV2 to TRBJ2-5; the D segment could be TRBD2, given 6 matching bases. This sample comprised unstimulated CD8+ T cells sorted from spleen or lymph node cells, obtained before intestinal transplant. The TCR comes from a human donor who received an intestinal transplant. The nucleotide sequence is TGTGCCAGCAGTACCGGACACGGGGGAGAGACCCAGTACTTC. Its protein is CASSTGHGGETQYF.